The rows below give T cell receptor beta chains drawn from one sample of a study of T-cell reconstitution after alpha-beta-depleted transplantation in children. Each CDR3 protein gets one entry after TCRdb re-called the PCR reads with MiXCR. Here the sample spans around 500,000 distinct CDR3 sequences, approximately 12% being singletons. The sequences come from PBMCs from the stem cell graft donor, collected from the stem cell graft. The receptors originated from a human donor who donated a stem cell graft to a child with combined immunodeficiency. Both conserved end residues are trimmed from each CDR3.

V gene | CDR3 protein
TRBV5-5 | ASSVGQAVVYNEQF
TRBV20-1 | SASPGSGADNSPLH
TRBV7-9 | ASSGAKNIQY
TRBV7-9 | ASSFYDPSETQY
TRBV2 | ASSVQLGANVLT
TRBV9 | ASSVGGGRQNEQF
TRBV2 | ASSNFPGHPRWEQY
TRBV12-3/TRBV12-4 | ASRTGFQNIQY
TRBV12-3/TRBV12-4 | ASSPTYQGEVDEQY
TRBV7-3 | ASSPKTSGDYNEQF
TRBV7-3 | ASSPRQGLYNEQF
TRBV28 | ASSPTGTGGAYEQY
TRBV2 | ASSESASGRGTDTQY
TRBV7-3 | ASSKHSGSKAFGELF
TRBV7-2 | ASSSGGGRGNEQF
TRBV5-1 | ASRGVGFVPQETQY
TRBV28 | AIGTPPYEQY
TRBV30 | AWSVGRRISGANVLT
TRBV20-1 | SAPFGASPGNSPLH
TRBV6-2/TRBV6-3 | ASSLRDRGRYEQY
TRBV11-2 | ASSSLAGQPYNEQF
TRBV6-2/TRBV6-3 | ASSYSTASNYEQY
TRBV5-1 | ASSPGSNQETQY
TRBV20-1 | SARKGGNDYQPQH
TRBV5-4 | ASSWTRGAGDEQF
TRBV27 | ASSQRTVYNEQF
TRBV7-9 | ASSPQPILYEQY
TRBV7-2 | ASSTRAGAIYEQY
TRBV5-1 | ASSLAEAQETQY
TRBV12-3/TRBV12-4 | ASSDWGLPGGELF
TRBV9 | ASSGSGTIYNEQF
TRBV9 | ASSSSGRPYNEQF
TRBV12-3/TRBV12-4 | ASSFSGLADEQF
TRBV4-2 | ASSHQRADTQY
TRBV6-5 | ASSRTGDEQY
TRBV24-1 | ATRGGGGLTDTQY
TRBV29-1 | SVGSGGNTEAF
TRBV12-3/TRBV12-4 | ASSLMGMPETQY
TRBV4-1 | ASSPGTKGETQY
TRBV20-1 | SARKDGNYNSPLH
TRBV11-2 | ASRIAGGPIDEQF
TRBV7-2 | ASSLVGAVYNEQF
TRBV21-1 | ASSSPRVIERECTDTQY
TRBV6-2/TRBV6-3 | ASSGLAATTSTDTQY
TRBV10-3 | AISDLAGESGYEQY
TRBV5-1 | ASSFAGGFYNEQF
TRBV6-6 | ASSRPGYEQY
TRBV11-2 | ASSPPTGRGSEQF
TRBV27 | ASRPILQGKNYGYT
TRBV6-1 | ASNGLANLFNEQF
TRBV6-1 | ASSESLSGEDTQY
TRBV18 | ASSPMEGADNSPLH
TRBV28 | ASSTNTGQGAYNEQF